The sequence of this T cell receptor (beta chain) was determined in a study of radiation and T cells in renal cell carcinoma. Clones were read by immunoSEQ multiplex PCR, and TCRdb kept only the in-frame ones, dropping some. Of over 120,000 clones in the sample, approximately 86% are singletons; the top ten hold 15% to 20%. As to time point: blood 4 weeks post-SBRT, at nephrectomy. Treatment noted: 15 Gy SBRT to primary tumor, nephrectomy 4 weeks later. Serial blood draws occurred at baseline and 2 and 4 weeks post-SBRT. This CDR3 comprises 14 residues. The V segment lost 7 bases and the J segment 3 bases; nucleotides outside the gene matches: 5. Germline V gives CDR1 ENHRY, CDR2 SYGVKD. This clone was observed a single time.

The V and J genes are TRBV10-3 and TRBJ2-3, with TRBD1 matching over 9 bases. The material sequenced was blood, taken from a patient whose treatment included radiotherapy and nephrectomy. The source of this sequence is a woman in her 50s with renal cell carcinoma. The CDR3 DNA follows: TGTGCCATCAATCGACAGGGGGGGACAGATACGCAGTATTTT. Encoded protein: CAINRQGGTDTQYF.